This T cell receptor beta chain appears in the sequencing data of a study of cytomegalovirus exposure and HLA in healthy donors. Whole-study context: A prior study identified 100 million to 130 million unique TCR beta sequences from about 179 million T cells. Whole-study results and caveats: The study found most TCR sequences rare, yet found some public TCRs in many donors. In a later analysis, common viral pathogens appeared linked to several of the most significant clusters. Apart from CMV serostatus, no immune exposure information was available.

CDR3 length equals 14 residues. The germline CDR1 and CDR2 sequences are MDHEN and SYDVKM. V was clipped by 6 bases and J by 7 bases; unmatched bases: 7. In this sample, this clone turned up once. Its antigen is still unknown. The PCR was carried out with 60 Vbeta primers and 13 Jbeta primers. Here immunoSEQ multiplex PCR was the method, and the copy in TCRdb shows in-frame clones only, minus some. This sample has about 200,000 clones, with 70% to 90% found just once. This receptor was identified in a woman aged 30 to 39 in good health and CMV-seronegative. The rearrangement links TRBV28 to TRBJ1-5; 9 bases are shared with TRBD1. Sample: PBMCs. CDR3 in amino acids: CASRTGGAGQPQHF. The CDR3 nucleotides are TGTGCCAGCAGAACAGGGGGCGCGGGGCAGCCCCAGCATTTT.